These 6 T cell receptor beta chains were all obtained from the same sample, sequenced in a study of cytomegalovirus exposure and HLA in healthy donors (dated by TCRdb to about 2017). The library came from the immunoSEQ multiplex PCR assay. For the multiplex PCR, a mixture combining 60 forward primers for TCR Vbeta segments and 13 reverse primers for TCR Jbeta segments was used. Not all clones reach the TCRdb copy of this immuneACCESS table, which keeps in-frame sequences only. Checked studies attribute under half of the gap to unresolved V genes and leave the rest unexplained. In this sample the table shows roughly 100,000 clones, over 75% of which occur a single time. The ten largest clonotypes hold over 4.5% of the sample. Input material: PBMCs. These receptor sequences come from a woman aged 18-35 years in good health and CMV-seropositive.

The chain uses TRBV7-3 and TRBJ2-1; D is possibly TRBD2 (6 bases). Germline CDR1 is SGHTA and CDR2 is FQGTGA. The CDR3 extends over 12 amino acids. The V end was cut by 5 bases, the J end by 11 bases, with 13 bases between. The CDR3 loop reads CASSRESGKQFF. In DNA, the CDR3 is TGTGCCAGCAGCCGGGAGTCCGGGAAGCAGTTCTTC.

The chain carries TRBV2 and TRBJ1-3; 8 nucleotides align to TRBD1. Trimming cost V 7 bases and J 9 bases; bases outside gene matches: 11. Germline V CDR1 and CDR2: SNHLY, FYNNEI. The CDR3 length is 14 residues. As DNA, the CDR3 is TGTGCCAGCAACGGACAGGGCGAGGTCGGCACCATATATTTT. Protein: CASNGQGEVGTIYF.

This chain joins TRBV10-3 and TRBJ2-7; tentative D call: TRBD2 (5 bases). Germline lookup yields CDR1 ENHRY and CDR2 SYGVKD. CDR3 length: 14 residues. V was shortened by 4 bases and J by 6 bases, with 16 bases between the two germline ends. CDR3 sequence reads: CAISALVFEVEQYF. The DNA of the CDR3 is TGTGCCATCAGTGCACTAGTCTTTGAGGTCGAGCAGTACTTC.

This clone was detected once. The chain is built from TRBV4-1 and TRBJ1-5; D may be TRBD1 (6 bases). Between the trimmed V and J ends, which lost 3 bases and 5 bases, there was a span of 17 bases. The germline CDR1 and CDR2 sequences are MGHRA and YSYEKL. The CDR3 has 16 residues. The CDR3 DNA reads as TGCGCCAGCAGCCACGAACAGGGAGGGCCGTATCAGCCCCAGCATTTT. This encodes CASSHEQGGPYQPQHF.

A note on this clone: An end of the junction does not agree with germline; a read error may underlie this. The chain has TRBV28 and TRBJ2-2, with D tentatively TRBD2 (5 bases). From germline, CDR1 is MDHEN and CDR2 SYDVKM. There are 14 residues in the CDR3. CDR3 in amino acids: CASRQGLNTGELFF. The CDR3 DNA sequence: TGTGCCAGCAGACAAGGACTGAACACCGGTGAGCTGTTTTTT.

The CDR3 bases are TGTGCCAGCAGCTCGGGGTATGAGCAGTTCTTC. It specifies CASSSGYEQFF. The chain joins TRBV7-2 to TRBJ2-1; weak D call: TRBD2 (5 bases). The V end lost 4 bases, the J end lost 8 bases, and 6 bases lay between the germline ends. Per germline, CDR1 SGHTA and CDR2 FQGNSA. The CDR3 contains 11 residues.